Listed here is a single TCR beta chain. Its target is unknown. This sample is drawn from a study of Ad26.COV2.S vaccination and SARS-CoV-2 variants. Study results and caveats: Quantification of TCR breadth and depth may have yielded underestimates of total T cell responses. Placebo and vaccine recipients had non-spike TCR breadth that was similar. Greater spike-specific TCR breadth was seen in vaccine recipients than in placebo recipients. Substantial breadth was reportedly displayed by spike-specific CD8+ and CD4+ T cell responses after vaccination.

CDR1 and CDR2 (germline): MNHEY, SVGAGI. The CDR3 extends over 14 amino acids. The V end lost 5 bases, the J end lost 2 bases, and 13 bases lay between the germline ends. Produced via immunoSEQ multiplex PCR; TCRdb's table is partial and in-frame only. The profile shows around 100,000 clones, around three quarters of them singletons. The rearrangement links TRBV6-5 to TRBJ2-7; maybe TRBD2 (6 bases). The specimen was peripheral blood, collected after recovery from COVID-19. The receptor comes from a human donor who had recovered from COVID-19. The CDR3 bases are TGTGCCAGCAGTCCCGGGGGTCAACCCTACGAGCAGTACTTC. Amino acids: CASSPGGQPYEQYF.